The 28 T cell receptor beta chains given below trace back to one sample, sequenced in a study of Ad26.COV2.S vaccination and SARS-CoV-2 variants. Sequenced by immunoSEQ multiplex PCR; TCRdb stores in-frame clones only, minus some. Of approximately 140,000 clones in the sample, 70% to 90% were seen once. Sequencing used peripheral blood, obtained after recovery from COVID-19. All receptors come from a human donor who had recovered from COVID-19.

This chain links TRBV9 with TRBJ2-1, with 11 bases that match TRBD2. From germline, CDR1 is SGDLS and CDR2 YYNGEE. CDR3 size: 16 residues. J was trimmed by 6 bases and V by 4 bases; bases with no gene match: 9. The DNA of the CDR3 is TGTGCCAGCAGCCCGCCGGGACTAGCGGACGTCAATGAGCAGTTCTTC. Protein: CASSPPGLADVNEQFF.

Concerning this clone: Other nucleotide sequences in the sample specify the same CDR3. The chain joins TRBV28 to TRBJ1-1; D is undetermined. Germline V lookup: CDR1 MDHEN, CDR2 SYDVKM. This CDR3 region has 11 residues. With 6 bases removed from V and 8 bases from J, the gap between germline ends came to 10 bases. The CDR3 region is CASSPFSEAFF. CDR3 nucleotides: TGTGCCAGCAGCCCTTTTTCAGAAGCTTTCTTT.

This sequence joins TRBV9 and TRBJ2-6, with D possibly being TRBD1 (5 bases). CDR1 is SGDLS and CDR2 is YYNGEE in the germline V gene. This CDR3 contains 16 residues. Trimming shortened V by 3 bases and J by 0 bases, and 10 bases separated the two germline ends. CDR3 protein: CASSEIGVSGANVLTF. Written as DNA, the CDR3 is TGTGCCAGCAGCGAGATAGGGGTCTCTGGGGCCAACGTCCTGACTTTC.

The rearrangement uses TRBV5-5 and TRBJ1-1; D gene unclear. CDR1 and CDR2 (germline): SGHKS, YYEKEE (reference sequence). The CDR3 has 11 amino acids. V was pared by 7 bases and J by 5 bases, with 9 bases between. The CDR3, as DNA: TGTGCCAGCTCTCGGGGTACTGAAGCTTTCTTT. It is translated as CASSRGTEAFF.

The chain combines TRBV14 with TRBJ2-5; tentatively, D is TRBD2 (7 bases). Trimming pared 0 bases from V and 5 bases from J, leaving 19 bases between. The CDR3 runs 17 residues. Germline CDR1 reads SGHDN; CDR2 reads FVKESK. The CDR3 here is CASSQDRGADGLETQYF. The CDR3 nucleotides read TGTGCCAGCAGCCAAGATCGGGGGGCGGATGGATTGGAGACCCAGTACTTC.

This clone was recorded a few times. The chain combines TRBV18 with TRBJ1-1; TRBD1 agrees at 10 bases. The germline V gene has CDR1 KGHSH and CDR2 LQKENI. Trimming removed 2 bases from V and 5 bases from J; junction bases left unmatched: 8. This CDR3 comprises 16 residues. The CDR3 protein is CASSPGYGTGETEAFF. Written as DNA, the CDR3 is TGTGCCAGCTCACCAGGGTACGGGACAGGGGAGACTGAAGCTTTCTTT.

The V and J genes are TRBV25-1 and TRBJ2-3; tentative D call: TRBD2 (6 bases). Germline assignment: CDR1 MGHDK and CDR2 SYGVNS. The ends were cut back, 2 bases at V and 7 bases at J, with 7 bases in the middle. There are 12 residues in the CDR3. CDR3 protein: CASSERGNTQYF. As DNA, the CDR3 is TGTGCCAGCAGTGAACGGGGGAATACGCAGTATTTT.

V usage is TRBV10-2 and J usage is TRBJ2-3; tentatively, D is TRBD1 (6 bases). Germline V gives CDR1 WSHSY, CDR2 SAAADI. The V end lost 2 bases, the J end lost 4 bases, and 13 bases lay between the germline ends. The CDR3 has 15 residues. This CDR3 is CASSEEQGPPDTQYF. DNA of the CDR3: TGCGCCAGCAGTGAGGAACAGGGCCCCCCAGATACGCAGTATTTT.

The chain joins TRBV7-9 to TRBJ2-7; D unresolved. Trimming took off 1 base at V and 0 bases at J, with 7 bases between the two ends. This CDR3 is built from 14 residues. The germline gives CDR1 SEHNR, CDR2 FQNEAQ (reference sequence). The CDR3 DNA reads TGTGCCAGCAGCTTAGTATGGAGCTCCTACGAGCAGTACTTC. Translating it yields CASSLVWSSYEQYF.

This clone was observed a handful of times. The gene calls are TRBV9 and TRBJ1-2, with 8 bases identical to TRBD1. There are 14 residues in the CDR3. Trimming took 4 bases from V and 7 from J; bases not matched to a gene: 9. The germline V gene has CDR1 SGDLS and CDR2 YYNGEE. The CDR3 DNA follows: TGTGCCAGCAGCCCCGAGGCAGGGGGCATTGGCTACACCTTC. Its protein is CASSPEAGGIGYTF.

The chain has TRBV19 and TRBJ1-6, with 8 bases matching TRBD1. The CDR3 contains 14 residues. From germline, CDR1 is LNHDA and CDR2 SQIVND (reference sequence). V gave up 2 bases and J gave up 10 bases; unmatched junction bases: 4. The CDR3 nucleotides read TGTGCCAGTAGTATACGAGACAGGGGATCACCCCTCCACTTT. It translates to CASSIRDRGSPLHF.

The chain joins TRBV14 to TRBJ2-3, with D possibly being TRBD1 (5 bases). CDR3 length: 16 residues. CDR1 is SGHDN and CDR2 is FVKESK in the germline V gene. V was cut by 8 bases and J by 0 bases, with 18 bases left in between. As DNA, the CDR3 is TGTGCCAGCTCCAAGGGGTTTTTTCTTAGCACAGATACGCAGTATTTT. Encoded protein: CASSKGFFLSTDTQYF.

This clone was picked up one time. The chain couples TRBV5-1 to TRBJ2-5; D is uncertain. Germline V gene lookup returns CDR1 SGHRS and CDR2 YFSETQ. The CDR3 runs 15 residues. Between the trimmed V and J ends, which lost 0 bases and 4 bases, there was a span of 13 bases. As DNA, the CDR3 is TGCGCCAGCAGCTTGGCGATAGCAGTTGGAGAGACCCAGTACTTC. It translates to CASSLAIAVGETQYF. Full variable domain (outside the CDR3, taken from reference TRBV5-1 and TRBJ2-5): KAGVTQTPRYLIKTRGQQVTLSCSPISGHRSVSWYQQTPGQGLQFLFEYFSETQRNKGNFPGRFSGRQFSNSRSEMNVSTLELGDSALYLCASSLAIAVGETQYFGPGTRLLVL.

The V gene is TRBV19, the J gene TRBJ2-1; 8 bases line up with TRBD1. This CDR3 region has 18 residues. The V segment lost 1 base and the J segment 8 bases; nucleotides outside the gene matches: 16. Looked up from germline, CDR1 is LNHDA and CDR2 is SQIVND (reference sequence). The CDR3 loop reads CASSIAPGQARGGHEQFF. The CDR3 coding sequence is TGTGCCAGTAGTATAGCCCCGGGACAGGCCCGAGGTGGCCATGAGCAGTTCTTC.

The chain carries TRBV28 and TRBJ1-1; no reliable D call. The germline V gene has CDR1 MDHEN and CDR2 SYDVKM. V shed 6 bases and J shed 0 bases, with 14 bases lying between them. The CDR3 contains 15 residues. The CDR3 bases are TGTGCCAGCAGCAAAGCCGCGGGCCTGAACACTGAAGCTTTCTTT. Translation gives CASSKAAGLNTEAFF.

V is TRBV6-6 and J is TRBJ1-1, with unresolved D. Per the germline V gene, CDR1 is MNHNY and CDR2 is SVGAGI (reference sequence). CDR3 length: 14 residues. The V gene lost 2 bases and the J gene lost 5 bases, with 12 bases spanning the gap. CDR3 sequence: CASSYLEGETEAFF. In nucleotides, the CDR3 is TGTGCCAGCAGTTACCTGGAGGGAGAAACTGAAGCTTTCTTT.

V usage is TRBV5-4 and J usage is TRBJ2-2; 9 bases map to TRBD2. The CDR3 is made up of 16 amino acids. Germline V gives CDR1 SGHNT, CDR2 YYREEE (reference sequence). Germline trimming cut 3 bases from V and 2 bases from J; bases unmatched to any gene: 5. The CDR3 sequence: CASSSQRGENTGELFF. In DNA form, the CDR3 reads TGTGCCAGCAGCTCCCAGCGGGGGGAAAACACCGGGGAGCTGTTTTTT.

The chain links TRBV27 to TRBJ2-3, with 8 bases that match TRBD2. The CDR3 loop spans 16 amino acids. The V and J ends lost 0 bases and 2 bases, in that order; junction bases with no gene match: 4. Germline-derived CDR1 and CDR2 are MNHEY and SMNVEV (reference sequence). The CDR3 spells CASSLSLADLTDTQYF. The CDR3 bases are TGTGCCAGCAGTTTATCACTAGCGGACCTCACAGATACGCAGTATTTT.

The V and J genes are TRBV10-3 and TRBJ2-7; no reliable D call. The V end was cut by 2 bases, the J end by 2 bases, with 10 bases between. This CDR3 contains 14 residues. CDR1 is ENHRY, CDR2 SYGVKD, per germline. CDR3 sequence (DNA): TGTGCCATCAGTGAGATTAGTACGGCCTACGAGCAGTACTTC. Translated: CAISEISTAYEQYF.

The chain couples TRBV28 to TRBJ1-3; no reliable D call. The CDR3 totals 13 residues. Germline values: CDR1 MDHEN, CDR2 SYDVKM. V was pared by 8 bases and J by 2 bases, with 10 bases between. The CDR3 nucleotides are TGTGCCAGCCTTAGGTTGGCTGGAAACACCATATATTTT. This codes for CASLRLAGNTIYF.

The chain uses TRBV4-3 and TRBJ2-1; the match to TRBD2 covers 13 bases. This CDR3 comprises 18 residues. The trim removed 4 bases at V and 4 bases at J, leaving 10 bases unmatched. Germline CDR1 is LGHNA and CDR2 is YSLEER. In DNA, the CDR3 is TGCGCCAGCAGCCGTAAACCCCCGACTAGCGGGGGGTACAATGAGCAGTTCTTC. This gives the protein CASSRKPPTSGGYNEQFF.

This clone came up once. The V and J genes are TRBV27 and TRBJ1-6, with a weak D call TRBD1 (6 bases). CDR1 is MNHEY, CDR2 SMNVEV, per germline (reference sequence). CDR3 length: 14 amino acids. Trimming removed 3 bases at V and 9 bases at J, with 12 bases between. The CDR3, as DNA: TGTGCCAGCAGTTTGCAGGGGCAGGGTTCACCCCTCCACTTT. This encodes CASSLQGQGSPLHF.

The DNA of the CDR3 is TGTGCCAGCAGTTCGTCGGGGGCTACAGCTGAGCAGTTCTTC. Encoded protein: CASSSSGATAEQFF. This chain links TRBV27 with TRBJ2-1; D is possibly TRBD1 or TRBD2 (6 bases each). The CDR3 is 14 residues long. Trimming left V 4 bases short and J 9 bases short, with 16 bases between. Germline V gene data show CDR1 as MNHEY and CDR2 as SMNVEV (reference sequence).

The gene calls are TRBV6-5 and TRBJ2-7; D assignment may be TRBD1 or TRBD2 (5 bases each). CDR1 MNHEY and CDR2 SVGAGI come from the germline V gene. V was shortened by 6 bases and J by 2 bases, with 17 bases between the two germline ends. The CDR3 is made up of 15 amino acids. This CDR3 reads CASSHLGDQTYEQYF. The CDR3 DNA follows: TGTGCCAGCAGCCACTTGGGGGACCAAACCTACGAGCAGTACTTC.

The gene calls are TRBV4-3 and TRBJ2-3; no clear D gene. Trimming left V 3 bases short and J 5 bases short, with 3 bases between. There are 11 residues in the CDR3. Germline V gene data show CDR1 as LGHNA and CDR2 as YSLEER. In DNA form, the CDR3 reads TGCGCCAGCAGCCAGGGAGATACGCAGTATTTT. Residues: CASSQGDTQYF.

The chain has TRBV7-2 and TRBJ1-2, with 11 positions matching TRBD1. Germline CDR1 and CDR2: SGHTA and FQGNSA. Trimming at V came to 4 bases and at J to 3 bases, leaving 4 bases not matched to a gene. The CDR3 length is 15 residues. The CDR3 DNA reads as TGTGCCAGCAGCTACGGGGACAGGGGGGACTATGGCTACACCTTC. Translated, it gives CASSYGDRGDYGYTF. The full variable domain, completed using reference TRBV7-2 and TRBJ1-2, is GAGVSQSPSNKVTEKGKDVELRCDPISGHTALYWYRQSLGQGLEFLIYFQGNSAPDKSGLPSDRFSAERTGGSVSTLTIQRTQQEDSAVYLCASSYGDRGDYGYTFGSGTRLTVV.

A few counts support this clone. The chain joins TRBV6-2 or TRBV6-3 to TRBJ1-1; weak D call: TRBD1 (5 bases). Germline V gene data show CDR1 as MNHEY and CDR2 as SVGEGT. The CDR3 sequence is 13 residues long. V shed 4 bases and J shed 3 bases, with 9 bases lying between them. The chain's CDR3 is CASSLQADTEAFF. For the CDR3, the DNA is TGTGCCAGCAGTTTACAGGCAGACACTGAAGCTTTCTTT.

J is TRBJ1-1 and V is TRBV5-1, with D perhaps TRBD1 (5 bases). This CDR3 is 15 amino acids long. V gave up 0 bases and J gave up 5 bases, with 14 bases separating them. Per germline, CDR1 SGHRS and CDR2 YFSETQ. CDR3 amino acids: CASSLEGTSGTEAFF. CDR3 nucleotide sequence: TGCGCCAGCAGCTTGGAGGGGACCTCCGGTACTGAAGCTTTCTTT.